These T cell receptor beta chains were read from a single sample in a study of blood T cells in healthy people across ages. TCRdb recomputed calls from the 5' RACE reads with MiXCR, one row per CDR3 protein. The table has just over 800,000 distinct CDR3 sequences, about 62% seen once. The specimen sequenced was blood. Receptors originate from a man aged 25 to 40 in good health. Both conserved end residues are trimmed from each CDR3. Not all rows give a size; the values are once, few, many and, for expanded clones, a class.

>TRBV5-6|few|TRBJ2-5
ASSSTSGGLQETQY
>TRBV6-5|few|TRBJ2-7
ASSYGVAAYEQY
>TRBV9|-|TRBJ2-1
ASSPLGGVANEQF
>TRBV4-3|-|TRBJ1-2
ASSPGSPRDPYGYT
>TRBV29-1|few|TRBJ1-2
SGGQGANYGYT
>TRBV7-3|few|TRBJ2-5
ASSLSGQGLGETQY
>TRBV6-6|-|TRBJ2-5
ASTQSAETQY
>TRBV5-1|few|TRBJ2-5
ASRMGRGPQETQY
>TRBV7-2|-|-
ASSLGPWGQRTYEQY
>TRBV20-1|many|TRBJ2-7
SVPGAGWSHEQY
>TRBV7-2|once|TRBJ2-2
ASSLIMSGELF
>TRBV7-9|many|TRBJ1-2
ASNNQGPDYGYT
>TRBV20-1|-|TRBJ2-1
SATQTGLSNEQF
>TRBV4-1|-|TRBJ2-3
ASSQEDRGSTDTQY
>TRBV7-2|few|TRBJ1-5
ASSLGPRQPQH